Presented here are 21 T cell receptor beta chains from one specimen sequenced in a study of PD-L1 blockade in urothelial cancer. TCRdb's copy holds only in-frame clones and misses some; the assay was immunoSEQ multiplex PCR. The table includes about 87,000 clones, roughly 89% detected once. The time point: pretreatment peripheral blood. The source material was PBMCs, sampled around atezolizumab (anti-PD-L1) treatment. All receptors come from a man in his sixties with urothelial cancer.

The V and J genes are TRBV6-6 and TRBJ2-7; 7 nucleotides align to TRBD2. This CDR3 has 14 residues. V shed 6 bases and J 5 bases; nucleotides not matched to a gene: 10. CDR1 and CDR2 (germline): MNHNY, SVGAGI (reference sequence). The chain's CDR3 is CASSEGRARDEQYF. Written as DNA, the CDR3 is TGTGCCAGCAGCGAGGGGAGGGCACGGGACGAGCAGTACTTC.

The chain combines TRBV6-1 with TRBJ2-1; 8 bases are a match to TRBD2. The CDR3 runs 16 residues. CDR1 MNHNS and CDR2 SASEGT come from the germline V gene. With 4 bases clipped from V and 2 bases from J, the junction kept 7 bases outside the gene matches. CDR3 protein: CASSAGGAGAYNEQFF. The CDR3 coding sequence is TGTGCCAGCAGTGCCGGGGGAGCGGGGGCCTACAATGAGCAGTTCTTC.

In this sample, this clone turned up once. The chain employs TRBV9 and TRBJ2-1; 9 nucleotides agree with TRBD2. This CDR3 is 15 amino acids long. V lost 4 bases and J lost 4; bases outside the gene matches: 6. Germline CDR1 SGDLS, CDR2 YYNGEE. The CDR3 DNA is TGTGCCAGCAGCCCGACTAGCGGAGCTTACAATGAGCAGTTCTTC. Translation: CASSPTSGAYNEQFF.

CDR3 residues: CASSEERGQHGYTF. The CDR3 nucleotides read TGTGCCAGCAGTGAGGAAAGGGGCCAGCATGGCTACACCTTC. The chain employs TRBV2 and TRBJ1-2, with D perhaps TRBD1 (5 bases). The CDR3 runs to 14 residues. V shed 3 bases and J shed 6 bases, with 14 bases lying between them. The V gene's germline CDR1 is SNHLY and CDR2 FYNNEI.

This clone was picked up a small number of times. J is TRBJ2-6 and V is TRBV19; no firm D call. The CDR3 is 15 residues long. Germline loops: CDR1 LNHDA, CDR2 SQIVND (reference sequence). With 0 bases removed from V and 0 bases from J, the gap between germline ends came to 3 bases. CDR3 in DNA: TGTGCCAGTAGTATAGACTACTCTGGGGCCAACGTCCTGACTTTC. This translates into CASSIDYSGANVLTF. Filled out from reference TRBV19 and TRBJ2-6, the complete variable domain reads DGGITQSPKYLFRKEGQNVTLSCEQNLNHDAMYWYRQDPGQGLRLIYYSQIVNDFQKGDIAEGYSVSREKKESFPLTVTSAQKNPTAFYLCASSIDYSGANVLTFGAGSRLTVL.

This CDR3 is CASIPQGATGELFF. CDR3 coding DNA: TGTGCCAGCATACCGCAGGGGGCAACCGGGGAGCTGTTTTTT. V is TRBV7-8 and J is TRBJ2-2; the match to TRBD1 covers 8 bases. The ends lost 7 bases at V and 5 bases at J; junction bases unmatched: 6. Germline CDR1 and CDR2: SGHVS and FQNEAQ. The CDR3 runs to 14 residues.

This chain connects TRBV6-5 to TRBJ1-2; 7 bases are a match to TRBD1. J was trimmed by 4 bases and V by 0 bases; bases with no gene match: 5. CDR1 is MNHEY, CDR2 SVGAGI, per germline. CDR3 length: 15 amino acids. This CDR3 is CASSYSRTGIYGYTF. The CDR3 nucleotides are TGTGCCAGCAGTTACTCGAGGACAGGAATCTATGGCTACACCTTC.

This clone was counted between two and nine times. The chain uses TRBV30 and TRBJ1-2, with D possibly TRBD1 on 6 matching bases. Trimming removed 3 bases from V and 0 bases from J, with 23 bases in between. The CDR3 contains 18 residues. Germline V gene lookup returns CDR1 GTSNPN and CDR2 SVGIG (reference sequence). The CDR3 sequence is CAWSTNLLRDTPNYGYTF. The DNA for the CDR3 is TGTGCCTGGAGCACTAACCTCCTCCGGGACACCCCTAACTATGGCTACACCTTC.

This chain links TRBV9 with TRBJ1-4; D uncertain. CDR3 length: 15 residues. V shed 4 bases and J shed 0 bases, with 10 bases lying between them. Germline V gene sequence: CDR1 SGDLS, CDR2 YYNGEE. The DNA of the CDR3 is TGTGCCAGCAGCCCTTTAGCTGCAACTAATGAAAAACTGTTTTTT. This gives the protein CASSPLAATNEKLFF.

This chain joins TRBV11-3 and TRBJ2-5; the match to TRBD2 covers 9 bases. Per germline, CDR1 SGHNT and CDR2 YENEEA. V shed 1 base and J 4 bases; nucleotides not matched to a gene: 4. There are 15 residues in the CDR3. CDR3 sequence reads: CASSLGVAGAETQYF. In DNA form, the CDR3 reads TGTGCCAGCAGCTTAGGAGTAGCGGGAGCAGAGACCCAGTACTTC.

V usage is TRBV5-4 and J usage is TRBJ2-2; possibly TRBD2 for D (5 bases). CDR3 length: 13 amino acids. The V end lost 0 bases, the J end lost 5 bases, and 5 bases lay between the germline ends. From germline, CDR1 is SGHNT and CDR2 YYREEE (reference sequence). The CDR3 here is CASSLGGTGELFF. The CDR3 DNA reads TGTGCCAGCAGCTTGGGAGGGACCGGGGAGCTGTTTTTT.

V and J are TRBV10-3 and TRBJ1-1; possible D gene TRBD1, 5 bases. CDR3 size: 15 residues. With 1 base removed from V and 5 bases from J, the gap between germline ends came to 14 bases. Germline loops: CDR1 ENHRY, CDR2 SYGVKD. The CDR3 protein is CAISEWGSEHTEAFF. CDR3 sequence (DNA): TGTGCCATCAGTGAGTGGGGCTCAGAGCATACTGAAGCTTTCTTT.

This clone was picked up a small number of times. The chain has TRBV4-2 and TRBJ2-7; tentatively, D is TRBD1 (6 bases). The CDR3 loop spans 13 amino acids. Trimming cost V 4 bases and J 3 bases, with 10 bases left between them. Germline CDR1 and CDR2: LGHNA and YNFKEQ. The DNA of the CDR3 is TGTGCCAGCAGCCCCCGCAGGGGCTACGAGCAGTACTTC. Translating it yields CASSPRRGYEQYF.

The rearrangement uses TRBV9 and TRBJ2-5; the match to TRBD2 covers 14 bases. The CDR3 runs to 16 residues. CDR1 SGDLS and CDR2 YYNGEE come from the germline V gene. After removal of 4 bases from V and 1 base from J, the junction contained 3 bases not matched to a gene. The CDR3, as DNA: TGTGCCAGCAGCCCGGGACTAGCGGGGGCCCAAGAGACCCAGTACTTC. This encodes CASSPGLAGAQETQYF.

The V gene is TRBV5-1, the J gene TRBJ1-1; possible D gene TRBD1, 5 bases. V lost 3 bases to trimming and J lost 7 bases, with 10 bases between them. Germline CDR1 and CDR2: SGHRS and YFSETQ. The CDR3 length is 12 residues. The CDR3 loop reads CASSSTDSEAFF. The CDR3 nucleotides are TGCGCCAGCAGCTCTACCGACAGTGAAGCTTTCTTT.

The genes are TRBV13 and TRBJ2-7; 10 nucleotides line up with TRBD1. This CDR3 is built from 15 residues. Germline V gene data show CDR1 as PRHDT and CDR2 as FYEKMQ (reference sequence). J was trimmed by 5 bases and V by 5 bases; bases with no gene match: 9. CDR3 nucleotides: TGTGCCAGCAGCGCCCCCGGGACAGGGGTCCACGAGCAGTACTTC. Translated, it gives CASSAPGTGVHEQYF.

The chain uses TRBV6-1 and TRBJ1-2; D is unclear. V lost 6 bases and J lost 1, with 6 bases in between. This CDR3 spans 12 amino acids. From germline, CDR1 is MNHNS and CDR2 SASEGT. The CDR3 loop reads CASSEINYGYTF. The CDR3 coding sequence is TGTGCCAGCAGCGAGATTAACTATGGCTACACCTTC.

This chain joins TRBV15 and TRBJ2-7; D call uncertain. The V gene's germline CDR1 is LNHNV and CDR2 YYDKDF (reference sequence). V lost 4 bases and J 1 base, leaving 11 bases between the germline ends. This CDR3 is 14 amino acids long. In DNA form, the CDR3 reads TGTGCCACCAGCACTGAAACCGAGTCCTACGAGCAGTACTTC. Translation: CATSTETESYEQYF.

The rearrangement uses TRBV29-1 and TRBJ1-6; weak D call: TRBD1 (5 bases). V lost 2 bases to trimming and J lost 3 bases, with 14 bases between them. Per the germline V gene, CDR1 is SQVTM and CDR2 is ANQGSEA. The CDR3 extends over 16 amino acids. The CDR3, as DNA: TGCAGCGTTGAATTGCCGGGGGAAGGCTATAATTCACCCCTCCACTTT. Translated: CSVELPGEGYNSPLHF.

The chain joins TRBV11-2 to TRBJ2-7; 8 bases map to TRBD1. The CDR3 is 19 amino acids. J gave up 2 bases and V 4 bases, and 19 bases lay outside the gene matches. CDR1 and CDR2 (germline): SGHAT, FQNNGV. The CDR3 loop is CASSSFTGQVNSGAYEQYF. The DNA of the CDR3 is TGTGCCAGCAGCTCCTTCACGGGACAGGTTAACTCGGGGGCCTACGAGCAGTACTTC.

The J gene is TRBJ2-7, the V gene TRBV2; D might be TRBD2 (5 bases). There are 13 residues in the CDR3. Trimming cost V 3 bases and J 5 bases, with 11 bases left between them. Germline assignment: CDR1 SNHLY and CDR2 FYNNEI. The CDR3 loop reads CASSDGVRDEQYF. The CDR3 nucleotides are TGTGCCAGCAGTGACGGGGTTCGGGACGAGCAGTACTTC.